One sample yielded the 10 T cell receptor beta chains listed below, sequenced in a study of blood T cell repertoires in COVID-19. The assay was immunoSEQ multiplex PCR, and TCRdb's table has in-frame clones only and misses some. The sample lists approximately 210,000 clones, roughly four fifths occurring once. Sequencing input: PBMCs or T cells enriched from blood (not recorded which). Receptors originate from a man aged 35-49 years who had recovered from COVID-19.

The chain combines TRBV6-5 with TRBJ1-2; no reliable D call. This CDR3 is 13 amino acids long. V lost 6 bases and J lost 2, with 10 bases in between. Per germline, CDR1 MNHEY and CDR2 SVGAGI. CDR3 coding DNA: TGTGCCAGCAGCGCCGGGGAAAACTATGGCTACACCTTC. This codes for CASSAGENYGYTF.

CDR3 amino acids: CASSVVGYTDTQYF. The CDR3 DNA sequence: TGTGCCAGCAGCGTAGTCGGGTACACAGATACGCAGTATTTT. This chain joins TRBV9 and TRBJ2-3; D remains unclear. Germline CDR1 and CDR2: SGDLS and YYNGEE. The ends were cut back, 0 bases at V and 2 bases at J, with 7 bases in the middle. CDR3 length equals 14 residues.

The genes are TRBV6-5 and TRBJ2-7, with D unclear. V was trimmed by 8 bases and J by 0 bases, leaving 11 bases between them. Germline V gene data show CDR1 as MNHEY and CDR2 as SVGAGI. CDR3 length: 13 residues. In DNA form, the CDR3 reads TGTGCCAGCGTGGCCCCCAGCTCCTACGAGCAGTACTTC. This sequence encodes CASVAPSSYEQYF.

The chain links TRBV24-1 to TRBJ2-1, with 9 bases that match TRBD2. The length of the CDR3 is 19 residues. V shed 8 bases and J 8 bases; nucleotides not matched to a gene: 24. From germline, CDR1 is KGHDR and CDR2 SFDVKD. CDR3 residues: CATNYTQDSGSLAGDEQFF. DNA of the CDR3: TGTGCCACCAATTATACCCAGGATAGCGGGAGCCTCGCGGGCGATGAGCAGTTCTTC.

This chain joins TRBV3-1 (or the pseudogene TRBV3-2) and TRBJ1-4; TRBD1 is a possible D gene (5 bases). CDR3 size: 14 residues. The V gene lost 0 bases and the J gene lost 3 bases, with 5 bases spanning the gap. Germline lookup yields CDR1 LGHDT and CDR2 YNNKEL (reference sequence). The chain's CDR3 is CASSQDRANEKLFF. The DNA for the CDR3 is TGTGCCAGCAGCCAAGACAGGGCTAATGAAAAACTGTTTTTT.

CDR3: CASSPYNQPQHF. CDR3 in DNA: TGTGCCAGCAGCCCTTACAATCAGCCCCAGCATTTT. The chain links TRBV7-9 to TRBJ1-5; D call uncertain. The CDR3 extends over 12 amino acids. V lost 5 bases, J lost 3 bases, and 5 bases lay in between. The germline V gene has CDR1 SEHNR and CDR2 FQNEAQ (reference sequence). Full variable domain (outside the CDR3, taken from reference TRBV7-9 and TRBJ1-5): DTGVSQNPRHKITKRGQNVTFRCDPISEHNRLYWYRQTLGQGPEFLTYFQNEAQLEKSRLLSDRFSAERPKGSFSTLEIQRTEQGDSAMYLCASSPYNQPQHFGDGTRLSIL.

The V call is TRBV30, the J call TRBJ1-2, with D perhaps matching TRBD1 (5 bases). Trimming took off 0 bases at V and 7 bases at J, with 15 bases between the two ends. Per the germline V gene, CDR1 is GTSNPN and CDR2 is SVGIG (reference sequence). This CDR3 is 14 amino acids long. CDR3 bases: TGTGCCTGGAGTGTAACTGTAGGGGTGGGTGGCTACACCTTC. It encodes CAWSVTVGVGGYTF.

The chain couples TRBV5-4 to TRBJ1-2, with D uncertain. Germline lookup yields CDR1 SGHNT and CDR2 YYREEE (reference sequence). The CDR3 is made up of 13 amino acids. Deletions cut 2 bases from V and 7 bases from J, with 12 bases between. This chain's CDR3 is CASSLRGRSGYTF. The CDR3 DNA reads TGTGCCAGCAGCTTACGAGGGCGGAGTGGCTACACCTTC.

This chain links TRBV3-1 (or the pseudogene TRBV3-2) with TRBJ2-2, with 9 bases that match TRBD1. Germline V lookup: CDR1 LGHDT, CDR2 YNNKEL (reference sequence). This CDR3 comprises 19 residues. The V gene end was trimmed by 4 bases and the J gene end by 5 bases; junction bases not matched to a gene: 17. CDR3 bases: TGTGCCAGCAGCCTCCCAACCGATCCCCGGGACAGGGATACCGGGGAGCTGTTTTTT. Its translation: CASSLPTDPRDRDTGELFF.

The V gene is TRBV15, the J gene TRBJ2-2; TRBD2 is a possible D gene (5 bases). V shed 5 bases and J shed 0 bases, with 7 bases lying between them. Per germline, CDR1 LNHNV and CDR2 YYDKDF (reference sequence). This CDR3 has 14 amino acids. In DNA, the CDR3 is TGTGCCACCAGCCCGAGGGCGAACACCGGGGAGCTGTTTTTT. Protein: CATSPRANTGELFF.